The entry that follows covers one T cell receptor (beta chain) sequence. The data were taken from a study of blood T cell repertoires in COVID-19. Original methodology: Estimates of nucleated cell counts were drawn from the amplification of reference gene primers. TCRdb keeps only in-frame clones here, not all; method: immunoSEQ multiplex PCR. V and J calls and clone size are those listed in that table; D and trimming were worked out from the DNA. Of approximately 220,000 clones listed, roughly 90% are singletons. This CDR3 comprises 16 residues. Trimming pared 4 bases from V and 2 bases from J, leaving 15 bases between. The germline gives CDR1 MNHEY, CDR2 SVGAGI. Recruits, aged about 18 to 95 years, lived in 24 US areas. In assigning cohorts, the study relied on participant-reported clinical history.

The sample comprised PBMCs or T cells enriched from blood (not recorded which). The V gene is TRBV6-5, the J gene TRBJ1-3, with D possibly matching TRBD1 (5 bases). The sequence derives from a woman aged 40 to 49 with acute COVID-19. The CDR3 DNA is TGTGCCAGCAGTTCTCTTTCGGGGGTGCCTGGAAACACCATATATTTT. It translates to CASSSLSGVPGNTIYF.